Presented here are 31 T cell receptor beta chains from one specimen sequenced in a study of T-cell memory formation after mild COVID-19. TCRdb analysed the 5' RACE reads with MiXCR anew, one entry per CDR3 protein. The repertoire includes about 350,000 distinct CDR3 sequences, 25% to 30% of them detected once, and roughly 14% sits in the top ten. Sequencing input: PBMCs or a T cell subset sorted from them (not recorded which). These receptors were taken from an adult woman who had mild COVID-19 (a few samples of this study predate the infection). Cell type and time point are not known.

This clonotype was observed a few times. The chain couples TRBV2 to TRBJ1-2; D not resolved. Trimming left V 7 bases short and J 0 bases short, with 6 bases between. This CDR3 is 12 amino acids long. Germline V gives CDR1 SNHLY, CDR2 FYNNEI. In DNA, the CDR3 is TGTGCCAGCACAGGCACTAACTATGGCTACACCTTC. This translates into CASTGTNYGYTF.

V and J are TRBV5-1 and TRBJ2-3; D is ambiguous. Germline CDR1 is SGHRS and CDR2 is YFSETQ. CDR3 size: 15 residues. Trimming took off 0 bases at V and 4 bases at J, with 12 bases between the two ends. The CDR3 is CASSLEAFRADTQYF. The CDR3 DNA reads TGCGCCAGCAGCTTGGAAGCTTTCCGGGCAGATACGCAGTATTTT.

The chain carries TRBV6-6 and TRBJ1-5; D is ambiguous. V lost 5 bases, J lost 5 bases, and 13 bases lay in between. The germline V gene has CDR1 MNHNY and CDR2 SVGAGI (reference sequence). The CDR3 spans 14 residues. The CDR3 loop is CASSKWGNDQPQHF. CDR3 nucleotide sequence: TGTGCCAGCAGTAAATGGGGAAACGATCAGCCCCAGCATTTT.

J is TRBJ2-7 and V is TRBV7-9; the match to TRBD1 covers 7 bases. There are 16 residues in the CDR3. Looked up from germline, CDR1 is SEHNR and CDR2 is FQNEAQ (reference sequence). V shed 3 bases and J 0 bases; nucleotides not matched to a gene: 8. The CDR3 bases are TGTGCCAGCAGCTTCCCCGGAGACAGGGACTCCTACGAGCAGTACTTC. Protein product: CASSFPGDRDSYEQYF.

A remark on this clonotype: Being one base from a much bigger clone, this may be a read error. This rearrangement joins TRBV7-8 to TRBJ2-1, with a weak D call TRBD1 (6 bases). CDR1 and CDR2 from the germline V gene are SGHVS and FQNEAQ. The CDR3 contains 17 residues. The CDR3 is CASSLPRMRGSYTEQFF. The CDR3 DNA follows: TGTGCCAGCAGCTTACCCCGAATGAGGGGGTCCTACACTGAGCAGTTCTTC.

This clonotype was detected only a few times. The chain carries TRBV3-1 and TRBJ2-1; possibly TRBD2 for D (6 bases). V lost 0 bases and J 4 bases, leaving 19 bases between the germline ends. CDR3 length: 18 residues. The V gene's germline CDR1 is LGHDT and CDR2 YNNKEL (reference sequence). In DNA form, the CDR3 reads TGTGCCAGCAGCCAAGATATCGTAGGGCTAGCGCGTTACAATGAGCAGTTCTTC. The encoded protein is CASSQDIVGLARYNEQFF.

J is TRBJ2-5 and V is TRBV11-3; 9 bases agree with TRBD1. V dropped 3 bases and J dropped 5; count of bases not matched to a gene: 7. Germline V gene data show CDR1 as SGHNT and CDR2 as YENEEA. The CDR3 has 15 residues. CDR3 coding DNA: TGTGCCAGCAGCTTCAGGACAGGGGTGGAGGAGACCCAGTACTTC. This gives the protein CASSFRTGVEETQYF. Looking up the rest from reference TRBV11-3 and TRBJ2-5 gives the full variable domain: EAGVVQSPRYKIIEKKQPVAFWCNPISGHNTLYWYLQNLGQGPELLIRYENEEAVDDSQLPKDRFSAERLKGVDSTLKIQPAELGDSAVYLCASSFRTGVEETQYFGPGTRLLVL.

This clonotype was seen only a few times. This sequence joins TRBV7-9 and TRBJ2-1; 13 nucleotides match TRBD2. V shed 3 bases, J shed 8 bases, and the junction held 4 bases outside the gene matches. CDR3 size: 15 residues. CDR1 SEHNR and CDR2 FQNEAQ come from the germline V gene (reference sequence). CDR3 DNA: TGTGCCAGCAGCTTGGGACTAGCGGGGTTGGATGAGCAGTTCTTC. Protein sequence: CASSLGLAGLDEQFF. Combining the CDR3 with reference TRBV7-9 and TRBJ2-1 gives the whole variable domain DTGVSQNPRHKITKRGQNVTFRCDPISEHNRLYWYRQTLGQGPEFLTYFQNEAQLEKSRLLSDRFSAERPKGSFSTLEIQRTEQGDSAMYLCASSLGLAGLDEQFFGPGTRLTVL.

V and J are TRBV7-9 and TRBJ1-3; no clear D. V lost 4 bases and J 6 bases, leaving 10 bases between the germline ends. The CDR3 contains 13 residues. Per germline, CDR1 SEHNR and CDR2 FQNEAQ (reference sequence). The CDR3 nucleotides are TGTGCCAGCAGCTCCGGACTTCTAAACACCATATATTTT. The encoded protein is CASSSGLLNTIYF.

The chain has TRBV30 and TRBJ2-5; the match to TRBD2 covers 7 bases. Trimming took 2 bases from V and 2 from J; bases not matched to a gene: 5. Germline V gives CDR1 GTSNPN, CDR2 SVGIG (reference sequence). CDR3 length: 14 amino acids. The CDR3 sequence: CAWSLGGKQETQYF. CDR3 coding DNA: TGTGCCTGGAGTCTGGGGGGGAAACAAGAGACCCAGTACTTC.

This clonotype was counted only a few times. The V and J genes are TRBV15 and TRBJ2-7; 10 bases line up with TRBD2. Trimming cost V 4 bases and J 0 bases; bases outside gene matches: 12. Germline V gene sequence: CDR1 LNHNV, CDR2 YYDKDF (reference sequence). The CDR3 length is 18 residues. The CDR3 loop reads CATSMRGLAPTGSYEQYF. CDR3 DNA: TGTGCCACCAGCATGCGGGGACTAGCGCCCACCGGCTCCTACGAGCAGTACTTC.

The sample holds a few counts of this clonotype. V is TRBV20-1 and J is TRBJ2-1; maybe TRBD2 (6 bases). The V end lost 0 bases, the J end lost 8 bases, and 14 bases lay between the germline ends. The CDR3 totals 14 residues. CDR1 DFQATT and CDR2 SNEGSKA come from the germline V gene (reference sequence). The CDR3 here is CSARDAGRGYEQFF. DNA for the CDR3: TGCAGTGCTAGAGACGCGGGAAGGGGCTATGAGCAGTTCTTC.

The sample holds a few counts of this clonotype. The CDR3 DNA follows: TGTGCCAGCAGCATCGATCACGACAGGGGGAACACCGGGGAGCTGTTTTTT. Translation: CASSIDHDRGNTGELFF. The genes are TRBV7-3 and TRBJ2-2; 8 positions agree with TRBD1. Germline V gene data show CDR1 as SGHTA and CDR2 as FQGTGA. Losses at the gene ends were 5 bases for V and 1 base for J; bases not matched to a gene: 9. This CDR3 contains 17 residues.

This clonotype was counted between two and nine times. In nucleotides, the CDR3 is TGTGCCAGCGGATTCCTCATACTAGCGGGAGATTACAATGAGCAGTTCTTC. Translation gives CASGFLILAGDYNEQFF. The chain recombines TRBV11-2 with TRBJ2-1, with TRBD2 identical over 11 bases. Germline V gene sequence: CDR1 SGHAT, CDR2 FQNNGV. The CDR3 extends over 17 amino acids. V lost 8 bases, J lost 4 bases, and 13 bases stayed unmatched.

This clonotype was seen at least ten times. CDR3 protein: CATRGTAGQHNEQFF. In nucleotides, the CDR3 is TGTGCCACCAGAGGGACAGCGGGGCAGCACAATGAGCAGTTCTTC. The rearrangement joins TRBV24-1 to TRBJ2-1, with D perhaps assigned TRBD1 or TRBD2 (7 bases each). Germline CDR1 reads KGHDR; CDR2 reads SFDVKD. The V gene lost 7 bases and the J gene lost 5 bases, with 17 bases spanning the gap. CDR3 length: 15 residues.

The chain is built from TRBV6-5 and TRBJ1-2, with 7 bases lining up with TRBD1. This CDR3 spans 17 amino acids. The trim removed 2 bases at V and 4 bases at J, leaving 13 bases unmatched. In germline, CDR1 is MNHEY, CDR2 SVGAGI. The CDR3 DNA reads as TGTGCCAGCAGTTACGATTGGACAGGCGAGCGGGGCTATGGCTACACCTTC. This gives the protein CASSYDWTGERGYGYTF.

The genes are TRBV15 and TRBJ1-3, with D perhaps matching TRBD1 (5 bases). CDR3 length equals 14 residues. Trimming left V 2 bases short and J 0 bases short, with 5 bases between. The germline CDR1 and CDR2 sequences are LNHNV and YYDKDF (reference sequence). This CDR3 reads CATSRRGSGNTIYF. CDR3 coding DNA: TGTGCCACCAGCAGAAGGGGCTCTGGAAACACCATATATTTT. Full variable domain (rest looked up from reference TRBV15 and TRBJ1-3): DAMVIQNPRYQVTQFGKPVTLSCSQTLNHNVMYWYQQKSSQAPKLLFHYYDKDFNNEADTPDNFQSRRPNTSFCFLDIRSPGLGDTAMYLCATSRRGSGNTIYFGEGSWLTVV.

The chain uses TRBV10-3 and TRBJ2-2; 7 bases agree with TRBD1. Per the germline V gene, CDR1 is ENHRY and CDR2 is SYGVKD. The ends lost 10 bases at V and 0 bases at J; junction bases unmatched: 14. CDR3 length equals 17 residues. The CDR3 sequence: CATTTSAGTANTGELFF. The CDR3 region has the DNA TGTGCCACAACGACTTCAGCCGGGACAGCGAACACCGGGGAGCTGTTTTTT.

In this sample, this clonotype turned up a few times. The chain links TRBV6-2 or TRBV6-3 to TRBJ2-5, with D tentatively TRBD1 (5 bases). Germline CDR1 MNHEY, CDR2 SVGEGT. V lost 8 bases and J lost 1, with 14 bases in between. This CDR3 has 14 amino acids. In DNA form, the CDR3 reads TGTGCCAGCTCGAGGACACCGCCCCAAGAGACCCAGTACTTC. Translation gives CASSRTPPQETQYF.

In this sample, this clonotype turned up a few times. The genes are TRBV12-3 or TRBV12-4 and TRBJ2-3; D unclear. Trimming took off 1 base at V and 8 bases at J, with 7 bases between the two ends. This CDR3 region has 12 residues. The CDR3 DNA is TGTGCCAGCAGTTTAGATCGGTCTACGCAGTATTTT. It yields the protein CASSLDRSTQYF.

The V and J genes are TRBV18 and TRBJ1-4; D unclear. Germline V gene lookup returns CDR1 KGHSH and CDR2 LQKENI. V gave up 3 bases and J gave up 0 bases, with 8 bases separating them. This CDR3 has 15 residues. The CDR3 DNA sequence: TGTGCCAGCTCACCTTACGGTGCAACTAATGAAAAACTGTTTTTT. Translation: CASSPYGATNEKLFF.

This clonotype showed up just a few times. V is TRBV20-1 and J is TRBJ1-2; 8 bases map to TRBD1. Germline V gives CDR1 DFQATT, CDR2 SNEGSKA (reference sequence). With V trimmed by 0 bases and J by 8 bases, 8 bases remained unmatched. The CDR3 sequence is 14 residues long. CDR3 nucleotide sequence: TGCAGTGCTAGAGATAAAGGGACAGGTGGAGGCTACACCTTC. Translated, it gives CSARDKGTGGGYTF.

The sample holds a few counts of this clonotype. The J gene is TRBJ1-1, the V gene TRBV7-3; tentatively, D is TRBD1 (5 bases). CDR1 SGHTA and CDR2 FQGTGA come from the germline V gene. V was shortened by 3 bases and J by 6 bases, with 14 bases between the two germline ends. CDR3 size: 14 residues. The DNA of the CDR3 is TGTGCCAGCAGCTTGGGAGGGGAAGGGGCTGAAGCTTTCTTT. It specifies CASSLGGEGAEAFF.

This clonotype was seen only a few times. The V gene is TRBV4-1, the J gene TRBJ2-1; D may be TRBD2 (5 bases). V lost 2 bases to trimming and J lost 0 bases, with 11 bases between them. CDR1 and CDR2 (germline): MGHRA, YSYEKL. The CDR3 spans 16 residues. The CDR3 loop reads CASSQRTVSSYNEQFF. CDR3 in DNA: TGCGCCAGCAGCCAACGGACTGTAAGCTCCTACAATGAGCAGTTCTTC.

A few counts support this clonotype. V usage is TRBV18 and J usage is TRBJ2-7; 7 positions agree with TRBD2. V shed 3 bases and J 0 bases; nucleotides not matched to a gene: 8. From germline, CDR1 is KGHSH and CDR2 LQKENI. The CDR3 has 16 residues. CDR3 sequence reads: CASSPRLGGSSYEQYF. CDR3 in DNA: TGTGCCAGCTCACCTCGTCTCGGCGGGAGCTCCTACGAGCAGTACTTC.

V is TRBV7-2 and J is TRBJ1-2; D perhaps matches TRBD1 (6 bases). CDR1 and CDR2 (germline): SGHTA, FQGNSA. This CDR3 is 13 amino acids long. Between the trimmed V and J ends, which lost 6 bases and 3 bases, there was a span of 11 bases. The CDR3 bases are TGTGCCAGCAGTTACAGGGTTGACTATGGCTACACCTTC. Protein product: CASSYRVDYGYTF.

This clonotype was seen more than once but under ten times. The chain has TRBV6-5 and TRBJ2-1; D is unresolved. This CDR3 has 12 amino acids. The V end lost 6 bases, the J end lost 10 bases, and 13 bases lay between the germline ends. Germline lookup yields CDR1 MNHEY and CDR2 SVGAGI. The CDR3 loop is CASSPAPDEQFF. CDR3 nucleotide sequence: TGTGCCAGCAGCCCCGCCCCGGACGAGCAGTTCTTC.

This clonotype was observed a few times. This sequence joins TRBV7-2 and TRBJ2-3; 9 nucleotides align to TRBD2. With 5 bases clipped from V and 1 base from J, the junction kept 4 bases outside the gene matches. The CDR3 covers 15 residues. Germline V CDR1 and CDR2: SGHTA, FQGNSA. The CDR3 region has the DNA TGTGCCAGCAGCGATTGGACTAGCGGCACAGATACGCAGTATTTT. This translates into CASSDWTSGTDTQYF. Together with reference TRBV7-2 and TRBJ2-3, the CDR3 gives the full variable domain: GAGVSQSPSNKVTEKGKDVELRCDPISGHTALYWYRQSLGQGLEFLIYFQGNSAPDKSGLPSDRFSAERTGGSVSTLTIQRTQQEDSAVYLCASSDWTSGTDTQYFGPGTRLTVL.

The J gene is TRBJ2-2, the V gene TRBV12-3 or TRBV12-4, with D hard to call. Deletions cut 1 base from V and 1 base from J, with 7 bases between. The length of the CDR3 is 15 residues. The CDR3 region has the DNA TGTGCCAGCAGTTTAGTAGGGATGAACACCGGGGAGCTGTTTTTT. It is translated as CASSLVGMNTGELFF.

This chain links TRBV18 with TRBJ1-3; TRBD1 aligns across 8 bases. CDR1 and CDR2 from the germline V gene are KGHSH and LQKENI. Germline trimming cut 6 bases from V and 1 base from J; bases unmatched to any gene: 5. The CDR3 contains 15 residues. As DNA, the CDR3 is TGTGCCAGCTCGGTGGACAGGGCTTCTGGAAACACCATATATTTT. Translation gives CASSVDRASGNTIYF.

The chain has TRBV27 and TRBJ2-3, with D hard to call. The germline V gene encodes CDR1 MNHEY and CDR2 SMNVEV (reference sequence). V gave up 8 bases and J gave up 8 bases, with 11 bases separating them. The CDR3 runs 11 residues. CDR3 residues: CASVLWGTQYF. As DNA, the CDR3 is TGTGCCAGCGTACTTTGGGGTACGCAGTATTTT.